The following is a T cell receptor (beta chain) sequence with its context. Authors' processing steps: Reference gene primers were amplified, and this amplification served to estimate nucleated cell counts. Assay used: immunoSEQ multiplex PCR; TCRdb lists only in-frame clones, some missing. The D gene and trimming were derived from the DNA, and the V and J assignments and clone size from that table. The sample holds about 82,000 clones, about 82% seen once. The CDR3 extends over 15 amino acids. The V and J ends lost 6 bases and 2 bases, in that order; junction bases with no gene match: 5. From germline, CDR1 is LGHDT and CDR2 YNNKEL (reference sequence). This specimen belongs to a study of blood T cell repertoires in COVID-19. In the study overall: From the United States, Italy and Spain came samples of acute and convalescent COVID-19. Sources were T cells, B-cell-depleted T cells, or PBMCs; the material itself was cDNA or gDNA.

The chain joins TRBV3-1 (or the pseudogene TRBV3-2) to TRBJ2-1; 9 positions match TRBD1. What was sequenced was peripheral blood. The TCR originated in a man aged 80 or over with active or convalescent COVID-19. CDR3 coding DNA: TGTGCCAGCAGTCCCCGGGACAGGGCCTACAATGAGCAGTTCTTC. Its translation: CASSPRDRAYNEQFF.